The clone carrying this T cell receptor beta chain was counted at least ten times. Its specificity is unknown. Germline values: CDR1 SNHLY, CDR2 FYNNEI. Trimming left V 10 bases short and J 6 bases short, with 19 bases between. The CDR3 consists of 13 residues. These data are taken from a study of T cells in Graves' hyperthyroidism and ophthalmopathy. The source material, RNA transcripts, was used to amplify TCR beta CDR3 regions. Initially, a first-round RT-PCR of the TCR CDR3 employed the HTBI primer set. TCRdb itself ran the multiplex PCR reads through MiXCR, one entry per CDR3 protein. The data hold about 380,000 distinct CDR3 sequences, with approximately 17% observed a single time. Exclusions: uncontrolled infection, other autoimmune disease, pregnancy, lactation. Cells are PBMCs isolated from around 10 ml of fresh blood. Study findings and constraints: Ophthalmopathy was separated from stable hyperthyroidism by a 13 V-J model.

The sample comprised blood. The sequence was obtained from a man aged 18 to 35 with Graves' ophthalmopathy. V gene TRBV2 combines with J gene TRBJ2-7, with D perhaps matching TRBD1 (6 bases). CDR3 loop: CAIRGPEALEQYF. As DNA, the CDR3 is TGTGCCATCAGGGGACCCGAGGCACTCGAGCAGTACTTC.